This entry describes one T cell receptor (beta chain). The entry originates in a study of technical replicates of blood from a handful of donors. Trimming cost V 0 bases and J 1 base, with 9 bases left between them. CDR3 length equals 15 residues. The germline V gene has CDR1 MNHEY and CDR2 SVGAGI. Data came from immunoSEQ multiplex PCR; TCRdb stores just in-frame clones and leaves some out. The sample lists 40,000 to 60,000 clones, about 86% occurring once. Sequencing was done on a sample of PBMCs. The receptor was isolated from a human donor in good health. Some clones in this sample may be carry-over from other donors' samples. V gene TRBV6-5 combines with J gene TRBJ1-1; possibly TRBD1 for D (5 bases). The CDR3 DNA reads TGTGCCAGCAGTTACTCAGCCCAGGGGAACACTGAAGCTTTCTTT. Its protein product is CASSYSAQGNTEAFF.